This is a list of T cell receptor beta chains from one sample in a study of identical twins. TCRdb called the 5' RACE reads again in MiXCR, with one record for every CDR3 protein. The sample lists approximately 700,000 distinct CDR3 sequences; roughly 6.2% were seen once. The sample taken for sequencing was naive T cells sorted from blood. The source of these receptors is a man between 18 and 29 years old in good health. Both conserved end residues are part of each CDR3. The D gene is left open where the match is weak. Rows may omit the clone size; those that give it use once, few, many or a size class.

TRBV18,TRBD1,few,TRBJ2-1,CASSPLPGGRGEQFF,TGTGCCAGCTCACCACTTCCAGGGGGCAGGGGTGAGCAGTTCTTC
TRBV6-2/TRBV6-3,.,many,TRBJ2-2,CASGLIRTGELFF,TGTGCCAGCGGGCTGATACGCACCGGGGAGCTGTTTTTT
TRBV2,.,many,TRBJ2-1,CASRFSLDGGNEQFF,TGTGCCAGCAGATTCTCCCTGGACGGAGGGAATGAGCAGTTCTTC
TRBV7-9,.,few,TRBJ2-7,CASSLGKTTYEQYF,TGTGCCAGCAGCTTGGGAAAGACCACCTACGAGCAGTACTTC
TRBV5-1,.,many,TRBJ2-7,CASSPVQAGYEQYF,TGCGCCAGCAGCCCGGTGCAGGCGGGGTACGAGCAGTACTTC
TRBV27,TRBD2,many,TRBJ2-7,CASSYTSGRIYEQYF,TGTGCCAGCAGCTATACTAGCGGGAGGATCTACGAGCAGTACTTC
TRBV30,.,.,TRBJ2-2,CAWSGAGELFF,TGTGCCTGGAGTGGTGCCGGGGAGCTGTTTTTT
TRBV20-1,.,many,TRBJ1-1,CSARGFERF,TGCAGTGCTAGAGGCTTCGAAAGATTT
TRBV15,TRBD2,many,TRBJ2-3,CATSSDTGTSGTDTQYF,TGTGCCACCAGCAGTGATACCGGGACTAGCGGCACAGATACGCAGTATTTT
TRBV10-3,.,many,TRBJ2-1,CASSGPQRDEQFF,TGTGCCAGTTCCGGGCCCCAGAGGGATGAGCAGTTCTTC
TRBV6-1,TRBD2,few,TRBJ2-1,CASSPPLVSGSYNEQFF,TGTGCCAGCAGCCCCCCCCTCGTTAGCGGGAGCTACAATGAGCAGTTCTTC
TRBV5-6,.,few,TRBJ2-3,CASSRSGTKKSTDTQYF,TGTGCCAGCAGCAGATCCGGGACCAAAAAGAGCACAGATACGCAGTATTTT
TRBV5-1,.,few,TRBJ2-7,CASSESGKPYEQYF,TGCGCCAGCAGCGAATCGGGGAAACCCTACGAGCAGTACTTC
TRBV5-1,.,few,TRBJ1-2,CASSFGQPSGYTF,TGCGCCAGCAGCTTCGGGCAGCCCTCTGGCTACACCTTC
TRBV27,.,.,TRBJ2-7,CASSLKSVYEQYF,TGTGCCAGCAGTTTAAAGTCCGTATACGAGCAGTACTTC
TRBV20-1,.,.,TRBJ2-4,CSARAGVKNIQYF,TGCAGTGCTAGAGCGGGGGTCAAAAACATTCAGTACTTC
TRBV28,.,many,TRBJ2-3,CASSLSTSTDTQYF,TGTGCCAGCAGTTTAAGCACTAGCACAGATACGCAGTATTTT
TRBV7-9,.,many,TRBJ1-5,CASSPPGGANQPQHF,TGTGCCAGCAGCCCTCCGGGCGGAGCCAATCAGCCCCAGCATTTT
TRBV6-6,.,many,TRBJ2-7,CASIGLYEQYF,TGTGCCAGCATAGGGCTCTACGAGCAGTACTTC
TRBV29-1,.,few,TRBJ1-2,CSVITAFYGYTF,TGCAGCGTTATTACGGCCTTCTATGGCTACACCTTC
TRBV27,TRBD2,few,TRBJ2-1,CASSLSGLARNEQFF,TGTGCCAGCAGTTTATCAGGACTAGCGAGGAATGAGCAGTTCTTC
TRBV6-1,.,many,TRBJ2-1,CASSSTGGLLYNEQFF,TGTGCCAGCAGCTCCACAGGGGGACTACTCTACAATGAGCAGTTCTTC
TRBV6-6,.,many,TRBJ1-4,CASSFVWAELVF,TGTGCCAGCAGCTTCGTCTGGGCGGAACTTGTTTTT
TRBV20-1,.,many,TRBJ1-5,CSAHLTGKGGNQPQHF,TGCAGTGCCCACTTAACAGGGAAAGGAGGCAATCAGCCCCAGCATTTT
TRBV7-8,.,many,TRBJ1-6,CASSRVGDPNSPLHF,TGTGCCAGCAGCAGAGTCGGGGACCCTAATTCACCCCTCCACTTT
TRBV11-2,.,few,TRBJ2-2,CASSLVSESNTGELFF,TGTGCCAGCAGCTTAGTCTCAGAATCGAACACCGGGGAGCTGTTTTTT
TRBV11-2,TRBD2,.,TRBJ2-5,CASSPRPVGGETQYF,TGTGCCAGCAGCCCAAGACCCGTGGGAGGGGAGACCCAGTACTTC
TRBV6-1,TRBD2,.,TRBJ2-1,CASTHGGRGGNEQFF,TGTGCCAGCACCCATGGCGGGAGGGGGGGCAATGAGCAGTTCTTC
TRBV24-1,TRBD1,.,TRBJ1-5,CATQTGGNSNQPQHF,TGTGCCACCCAAACAGGGGGCAACAGCAATCAGCCCCAGCATTTT
TRBV13,.,many,TRBJ2-7,CASSQQGYEQYF,TGTGCCAGCAGCCAACAGGGTTACGAGCAGTACTTC
TRBV12-3/TRBV12-4,.,.,TRBJ1-2,CASSSRTVTYGYTF,TGTGCCAGCAGTTCGCGGACGGTGACCTATGGCTACACCTTC
TRBV7-2,TRBD1,few,TRBJ2-7,CASSSLRDRHYEQYF,TGTGCCAGCAGCTCTCTCCGGGACAGGCACTACGAGCAGTACTTC
TRBV4-1,.,many,TRBJ1-2,CASSQDGLPRLQSGYTF,TGCGCCAGCAGCCAAGATGGACTACCTAGGTTACAATCAGGCTACACCTTC
TRBV3-1,.,.,TRBJ1-4,CASSLGPREKLFF,TGTGCCAGCAGCCTTGGTCCCCGTGAAAAACTGTTTTTT
TRBV10-3,.,few,TRBJ2-2,CAISTDGPLTGELFF,TGTGCCATCAGCACCGACGGACCACTCACCGGGGAGCTGTTTTTT
TRBV20-1,TRBD2,many,TRBJ2-2,CSASKGGRARNGELFF,TGCAGTGCTAGTAAAGGCGGGAGGGCCCGGAACGGGGAGCTGTTTTTT
TRBV4-1,.,few,TRBJ2-5,CASSQENGETQYF,TGCGCCAGCAGCCAAGAAAACGGGGAGACCCAGTACTTC
TRBV5-1,.,few,TRBJ2-2,CASSLRGQTPAFF,TGCGCCAGCAGCCTTCGGGGCCAGACTCCTGCGTTTTTT
TRBV7-9,.,many,TRBJ1-2,CASTGIYGYTF,TGTGCCAGCACAGGCATTTATGGCTACACCTTC
TRBV5-1,.,few,TRBJ2-5,CASSAGASSTSQETQYF,TGCGCCAGCAGCGCGGGGGCTAGCTCGACCTCTCAAGAGACCCAGTACTTC
TRBV5-5,.,few,TRBJ2-6,CASSLNRGVSGANVLTF,TGTGCCAGCAGCTTGAATAGGGGAGTCAGCGGGGCCAACGTCCTGACTTTC
TRBV29-1,.,many,TRBJ2-1,CSTDKESSNNEQFF,TGCAGCACCGACAAGGAATCCAGTAACAATGAGCAGTTCTTC
TRBV12-3/TRBV12-4,TRBD2,many,TRBJ2-3,CASSLVRGSGTDTQYF,TGTGCCAGCAGTTTAGTCCGCGGGAGTGGCACAGATACGCAGTATTTT
TRBV9,TRBD1,few,TRBJ2-5,CASSADDQGAQETQYF,TGTGCCAGCAGCGCGGACGATCAGGGGGCGCAGGAGACCCAGTACTTC
TRBV9,.,.,TRBJ2-1,CASSLDKYNEQFF,TGTGCCAGCAGCCTCGACAAGTACAATGAGCAGTTCTTC
TRBV12-3/TRBV12-4,.,many,TRBJ1-4,CASSPDGATNEKLFF,TGTGCCAGCAGTCCCGACGGTGCAACTAATGAAAAACTGTTTTTT
TRBV10-3,.,many,TRBJ2-3,CAIGRRGTDTQYF,TGTGCCATCGGGAGACGAGGCACAGATACGCAGTATTTT
TRBV7-8,.,few,TRBJ1-4,CASSLARGVSTNEKLFF,TGTGCCAGCAGCTTAGCGAGGGGGGTATCGACTAATGAAAAACTGTTTTTT
TRBV7-2,.,many,TRBJ2-7,CASSPRSRSSYEQYF,TGTGCCAGCAGCCCCCGAAGTCGTAGCTCCTACGAGCAGTACTTC